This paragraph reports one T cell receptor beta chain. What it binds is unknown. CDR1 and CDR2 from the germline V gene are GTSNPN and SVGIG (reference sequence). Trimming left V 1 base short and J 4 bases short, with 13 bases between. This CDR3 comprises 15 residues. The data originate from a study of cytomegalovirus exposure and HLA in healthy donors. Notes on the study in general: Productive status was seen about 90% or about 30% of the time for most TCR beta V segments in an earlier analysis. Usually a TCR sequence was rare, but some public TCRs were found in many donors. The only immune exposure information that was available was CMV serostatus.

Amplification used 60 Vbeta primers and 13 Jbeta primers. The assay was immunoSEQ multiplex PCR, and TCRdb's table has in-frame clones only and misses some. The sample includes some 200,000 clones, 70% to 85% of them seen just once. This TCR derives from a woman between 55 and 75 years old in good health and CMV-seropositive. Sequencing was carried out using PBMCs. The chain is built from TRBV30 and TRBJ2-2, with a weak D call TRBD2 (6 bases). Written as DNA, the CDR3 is TGTGCCTGGAGTGAAGTTAGCGGATTCACCGGGGAGCTGTTTTTT. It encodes CAWSEVSGFTGELFF.